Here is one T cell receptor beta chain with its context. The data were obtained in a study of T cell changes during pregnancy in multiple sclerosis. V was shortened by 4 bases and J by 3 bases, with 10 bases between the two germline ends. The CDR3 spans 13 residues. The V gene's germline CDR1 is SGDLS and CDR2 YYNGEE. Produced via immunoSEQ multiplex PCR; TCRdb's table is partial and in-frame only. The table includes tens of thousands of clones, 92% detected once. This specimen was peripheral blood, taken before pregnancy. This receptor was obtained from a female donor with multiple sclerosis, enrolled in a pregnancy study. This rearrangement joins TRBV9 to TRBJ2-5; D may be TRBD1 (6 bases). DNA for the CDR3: TGTGCCAGCAGCCCGGGACATGAAGAGACCCAGTACTTC. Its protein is CASSPGHEETQYF. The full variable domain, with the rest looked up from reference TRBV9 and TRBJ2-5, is DSGVTQTPKHLITATGQRVTLRCSPRSGDLSVYWYQQSLDQGLQFLIQYYNGEERAKGNILERFSAQQFPDLHSELNLSSLELGDSALYFCASSPGHEETQYFGPGTRLLVL.